This passage covers 32 T cell receptor beta chains from one sample sequenced in a study of cytomegalovirus exposure and HLA in healthy donors. The PCR was carried out with 60 Vbeta primers and 13 Jbeta primers. The assay was immunoSEQ multiplex PCR, and TCRdb's table has in-frame clones only and misses some. The data show 120,000 or so clones, more than 70% seen once. The specimen sequenced was PBMCs. These receptors were collected from a woman aged 55-70 years in good health and CMV-seropositive.

V usage is TRBV29-1 and J usage is TRBJ2-2; 9 nucleotides match TRBD2. This CDR3 region has 16 residues. Germline V gene sequence: CDR1 SQVTM, CDR2 ANQGSEA. Here the CDR3 DNA reads TGCACCGGTCGGGAGCGGGAGGAAGAGAACACCGGGGAGCTGTTTTTT. Translated: CTGREREEENTGELFF.

The chain has TRBV10-3 and TRBJ1-1; weak D call: TRBD1 (5 bases). Germline V CDR1 and CDR2: ENHRY, SYGVKD. Trimming took off 4 bases at V and 1 base at J, with 16 bases between the two ends. CDR3 length equals 16 residues. This CDR3 is CAISAVSGAPNTEAFF. CDR3 bases: TGTGCCATCAGTGCCGTCAGTGGGGCCCCGAACACTGAAGCTTTCTTT.

This chain connects TRBV28 to TRBJ2-7; TRBD2 agrees at 9 bases. The CDR3 spans 16 residues. Germline V gene lookup returns CDR1 MDHEN and CDR2 SYDVKM. The junction had 4 bases not matched to a gene; V was cut back by 0 bases and J by 1 base. The CDR3 DNA reads as TGTGCCAGCAGTTTATGGGCGGGAGGGACTTCCTACGAGCAGTACTTC. Its protein product is CASSLWAGGTSYEQYF.

The chain combines TRBV5-4 with TRBJ2-4, with 16 nucleotides matching TRBD2. The germline V gene has CDR1 SGHNT and CDR2 YYREEE (reference sequence). This CDR3 has 16 amino acids. After removal of 4 bases from V and 5 bases from J, the junction contained 3 bases not matched to a gene. CDR3 region: CASSQGTSGRENIQYF. The CDR3 DNA reads TGTGCCAGCAGCCAGGGGACTAGCGGGAGGGAAAACATTCAGTACTTC.

The chain is built from TRBV27 and TRBJ2-7, with 9 positions matching TRBD1. Germline V gives CDR1 MNHEY, CDR2 SMNVEV (reference sequence). The CDR3 runs to 16 residues. V lost 0 bases, J lost 5 bases, and 8 bases stayed unmatched. The CDR3 DNA follows: TGTGCCAGCAGTTTATCCTACGGGACAGGGACGAACGAGCAGTACTTC. Its translation is CASSLSYGTGTNEQYF.

This clone appeared a few times. The V and J genes are TRBV5-4 and TRBJ2-1; TRBD1 matches 9 bases. Germline trimming cut 5 bases from V and 8 bases from J; bases unmatched to any gene: 5. The CDR3 is 13 amino acids. Germline assignment: CDR1 SGHNT and CDR2 YYREEE (reference sequence). CDR3 loop: CASRQTGGDEQFF. The CDR3 nucleotides are TGTGCCAGCAGGCAGACAGGGGGAGATGAGCAGTTCTTC.

The chain employs TRBV5-1 and TRBJ2-1; 12 nucleotides align to TRBD2. This CDR3 contains 16 residues. The trim removed 4 bases at V and 7 bases at J, leaving 9 bases unmatched. Germline lookup yields CDR1 SGHRS and CDR2 YFSETQ. The CDR3 nucleotides read TGCGCCAGCAGCCCCCGACTAGCGGGAGTGGGGAATGAGCAGTTCTTC. Translating gives CASSPRLAGVGNEQFF.

The chain uses TRBV7-2 and TRBJ2-1; TRBD2 matches at 8 bases. Trimming took 2 bases from V and 6 from J; bases not matched to a gene: 9. CDR1 is SGHTA and CDR2 is FQGNSA in the germline V gene. CDR3 length: 16 amino acids. CDR3 in amino acids: CASSLWSGRRLNEQFF. The CDR3 bases are TGTGCCAGCAGCTTATGGAGCGGGAGACGTCTCAATGAGCAGTTCTTC.

The J gene is TRBJ1-5, the V gene TRBV27; 8 nucleotides line up with TRBD1. CDR3 size: 15 residues. The germline gives CDR1 MNHEY, CDR2 SMNVEV (reference sequence). The V segment lost 5 bases and the J segment 7 bases; nucleotides outside the gene matches: 10. The CDR3: CASSERHRGRQPQHF. DNA of the CDR3: TGTGCCAGCAGTGAACGGCACAGGGGGAGGCAGCCCCAGCATTTT.

The gene calls are TRBV30 and TRBJ1-1; TRBD1 aligns across 11 bases. The length of the CDR3 is 13 residues. The junction had 8 bases not matched to a gene; V was cut back by 3 bases and J by 11 bases. The V gene's germline CDR1 is GTSNPN and CDR2 SVGIG (reference sequence). The CDR3 DNA follows: TGTGCCTGGAGGGCCGGACAGGGGGCCTTGGCTTTCTTT. Protein sequence: CAWRAGQGALAFF.

The chain joins TRBV5-1 to TRBJ1-5; tentatively, D is TRBD1 (6 bases). The CDR3 spans 14 residues. Germline assignment: CDR1 SGHRS and CDR2 YFSETQ. V dropped 3 bases and J dropped 2 bases, with 9 bases sitting between them. The CDR3 loop is CASSSSGGNQPQHF. The CDR3 nucleotides are TGCGCCAGCAGCTCCTCAGGGGGCAATCAGCCCCAGCATTTT.

This clone was observed a single time. The V and J genes are TRBV19 and TRBJ2-1; the match to TRBD2 covers 10 bases. V trimming: 4 bases; J trimming: 7 bases; junction bases outside the gene matches: 13. The CDR3 extends over 17 amino acids. CDR1 is LNHDA, CDR2 SQIVND, per germline (reference sequence). For the CDR3, the DNA is TGTGCCAGTAGTAAAACCCTTCTAGCGGGAGCCCCAAATGAGCAGTTCTTC. This codes for CASSKTLLAGAPNEQFF.

The J gene is TRBJ2-3, the V gene TRBV30; weak D call: TRBD1 (6 bases). The germline V gene encodes CDR1 GTSNPN and CDR2 SVGIG (reference sequence). The CDR3 consists of 15 residues. The V end lost 0 bases, the J end lost 1 base, and 11 bases lay between the germline ends. The CDR3 loop is CAWSVTQGRTDTQYF. The CDR3 DNA is TGTGCCTGGAGTGTGACTCAGGGGCGCACAGATACGCAGTATTTT.

Note on this clone: Other DNA variants within this sample encode the same CDR3. The CDR3 is CASSLLPPPPAGGPYEQYF. CDR3 DNA sequence: TGTGCCAGCAGCTTATTACCACCCCCCCCAGCGGGAGGGCCCTACGAGCAGTACTTC. The chain carries TRBV7-2 and TRBJ2-7, with 10 bases that match TRBD2. From germline, CDR1 is SGHTA and CDR2 FQGNSA. Trimming removed 2 bases from V and 2 bases from J; junction bases left unmatched: 15. The CDR3 consists of 19 residues.

The rearrangement joins TRBV5-1 to TRBJ2-1; 12 nucleotides align to TRBD2. J lost 15 bases, V lost 4 bases, and 17 bases had no gene match. This CDR3 is 16 amino acids long. CDR1 and CDR2 (germline): SGHRS, YFSETQ. In nucleotides, the CDR3 is TGCGCCAGCAGCATCGTTTCGACTAGCGGGGGAATTTTCGGGTTCTTC. Translated: CASSIVSTSGGIFGFF. The full variable domain, with the rest looked up from reference TRBV5-1 and TRBJ2-1, is KAGVTQTPRYLIKTRGQQVTLSCSPISGHRSVSWYQQTPGQGLQFLFEYFSETQRNKGNFPGRFSGRQFSNSRSEMNVSTLELGDSALYLCASSIVSTSGGIFGFFGPGTRLTVL.

The chain has TRBV9 and TRBJ2-5; 8 nucleotides line up with TRBD2. The DNA end favors TRBJ2-7, so the J call may be wrong. There are 16 residues in the CDR3. Germline loops: CDR1 SGDLS, CDR2 YYNGEE. CDR3: CASSAPGGDGSYEQYF. CDR3 nucleotide sequence: TGTGCCAGCAGCGCCCCGGGGGGGGACGGCTCCTACGAGCAGTACTTC.

This clone appeared a single time. This rearrangement joins TRBV28 to TRBJ2-7, with 11 bases fitting TRBD2. The V gene end was trimmed by 2 bases and the J gene end by 2 bases; junction bases not matched to a gene: 5. CDR3 length: 16 residues. Germline CDR1 and CDR2: MDHEN and SYDVKM. CDR3 region: CASSLPLAGVPYEQYF. CDR3 nucleotide sequence: TGTGCCAGCAGTTTACCACTAGCGGGAGTCCCCTACGAGCAGTACTTC.

The chain carries TRBV29-1 and TRBJ2-5, with D tentatively TRBD2 (5 bases). Germline V gene sequence: CDR1 SQVTM, CDR2 ANQGSEA. V lost 1 base, J lost 5 bases, and 11 bases lay in between. The CDR3 loop spans 13 amino acids. The CDR3: CSVEVGERETQYF. Here the CDR3 DNA reads TGCAGCGTTGAAGTTGGGGAGAGGGAGACCCAGTACTTC.

This rearrangement joins TRBV27 to TRBJ2-1; 13 bases match TRBD2. The CDR3 has 15 amino acids. Germline V gene data show CDR1 as MNHEY and CDR2 as SMNVEV (reference sequence). V was clipped by 6 bases and J by 10 bases; unmatched bases: 9. Here the CDR3 DNA reads TGTGCCAGCAGGCAAGGGACTAGCGGGGCTAGGGAGCAGTTCTTC. The encoded protein is CASRQGTSGAREQFF.

This chain joins TRBV30 and TRBJ1-2, with 7 bases identical to TRBD1. The V gene end was trimmed by 3 bases and the J gene end by 7 bases; junction bases not matched to a gene: 14. Germline assignment: CDR1 GTSNPN and CDR2 SVGIG (reference sequence). The length of the CDR3 is 15 residues. The CDR3 is CAWRALGTVVFGYTF. The CDR3, as DNA: TGTGCCTGGAGGGCCCTAGGGACAGTGGTATTTGGCTACACCTTC. Complete variable domain (other parts from reference TRBV30 and TRBJ1-2): SQTIHQWPATLVQPVGSPLSLECTVEGTSNPNLYWYRQAAGRGLQLLFYSVGIGQISSEVPQNLSASRPQDRQFILSSKKLLLSDSGFYLCAWRALGTVVFGYTFGSGTRLTVV.

The V gene is TRBV7-6, the J gene TRBJ2-7; the D gene is possibly TRBD2 (6 bases). V was shortened by 5 bases and J by 4 bases, with 21 bases between the two germline ends. The length of the CDR3 is 16 residues. The V gene's germline CDR1 is SGHVS and CDR2 FNYEAQ. CDR3 sequence (DNA): TGTGCCAGCAGCCCATTGGCTTTCGGGAGCGGATACGAGCAGTACTTC. Its protein product is CASSPLAFGSGYEQYF. The full variable domain, its missing parts supplied by reference TRBV7-6 and TRBJ2-7, is GAGVSQSPRYKVTKRGQDVALRCDPISGHVSLYWYRQALGQGPEFLTYFNYEAQQDKSGLPNDRFSAERPEGSISTLTIQRTEQRDSAMYRCASSPLAFGSGYEQYFGPGTRLTVT.

About this clone itself: The junction does not match germline at one end; this may be a read error. V usage is TRBV28 and J usage is TRBJ2-1; TRBD2 matches 8 bases. The CDR3 loop spans 13 amino acids. Germline V CDR1 and CDR2: MDHEN, SYDVKM. This CDR3 is CASSFAGGPAGVF. In nucleotides, the CDR3 is TGTGCCAGCAGTTTCGCGGGAGGCCCGGCTGGGGTCTTC.

The chain has TRBV2 and TRBJ1-2; no firm D call. V gave up 2 bases and J gave up 4 bases, with 11 bases separating them. Germline values: CDR1 SNHLY, CDR2 FYNNEI. The CDR3 loop spans 14 amino acids. The CDR3: CASSELSGGYGYTF. CDR3 coding DNA: TGTGCCAGCAGTGAACTGTCAGGAGGCTATGGCTACACCTTC.

This clone was seen a few times. This chain joins TRBV2 and TRBJ2-5; a possible D gene is TRBD1 (5 bases). Germline V CDR1 and CDR2: SNHLY, FYNNEI. V was cut by 7 bases and J by 0 bases, with 15 bases left in between. The CDR3 contains 15 residues. Here the CDR3 reads CASNPLREYQETQYF. DNA for the CDR3: TGTGCCAGCAACCCCCTCAGGGAATACCAAGAGACCCAGTACTTC.

This clone was found a few times. The junction differs from germline at one of its ends, possibly a read error. The genes are TRBV7-9 and TRBJ1-5; D unclear. There are 12 residues in the CDR3. Germline V CDR1 and CDR2: SEHNR, FQNEAQ (reference sequence). The CDR3 coding sequence is TGTTCCAGCAGCCCAATCCGAGAGCCCCAGCATTTT. Residues: CSSSPIREPQHF. The full variable domain, with the rest looked up from reference TRBV7-9 and TRBJ1-5, is DTGVSQNPRHKITKRGQNVTFRCDPISEHNRLYWYRQTLGQGPEFLTYFQNEAQLEKSRLLSDRFSAERPKGSFSTLEIQRTEQGDSAMYLCSSSPIREPQHFGDGTRLSIL.

This clone was seen only once. V usage is TRBV5-4 and J usage is TRBJ2-1, with 8 positions matching TRBD2. V was pared by 5 bases and J by 8 bases, with 9 bases of the junction left unmatched. The CDR3 extends over 14 amino acids. Germline V CDR1 and CDR2: SGHNT, YYREEE (reference sequence). In DNA, the CDR3 is TGTGCCAGCAGATTGAGCGGGAGTTTGGATGAGCAGTTCTTC. Its protein is CASRLSGSLDEQFF.

This chain links TRBV10-2 with TRBJ1-1; D gene uncertain. Trimming took off 7 bases at V and 0 bases at J, with 9 bases between the two ends. Germline V gene lookup returns CDR1 WSHSY and CDR2 SAAADI. The CDR3 consists of 13 residues. The CDR3 here is CASNGLMNTEAFF. CDR3 nucleotide sequence: TGCGCCAGCAATGGGCTCATGAACACTGAAGCTTTCTTT.

This chain joins TRBV7-2 and TRBJ1-5, with a tentative D call TRBD1 (5 bases). V was pared by 2 bases and J by 7 bases, with 15 bases between. CDR1 is SGHTA and CDR2 is FQGNSA in the germline V gene. The CDR3 extends over 15 amino acids. CDR3 sequence: CASSLSWGGSQPQHF. Here the CDR3 DNA reads TGTGCCAGCAGCTTATCGTGGGGGGGTTCCCAGCCCCAGCATTTT.

The genes are TRBV11-2 and TRBJ1-4; D uncertain. Germline assignment: CDR1 SGHAT and CDR2 FQNNGV. V lost 4 bases and J lost 10, with 19 bases in between. This CDR3 has 15 amino acids. The CDR3 here is CASSSPRVSVGKLFF. CDR3 DNA: TGTGCCAGCAGCTCCCCCCGGGTCTCAGTAGGAAAACTGTTTTTT.

The chain combines TRBV18 with TRBJ1-2, with 7 nucleotides matching TRBD1. With 3 bases clipped from V and 8 bases from J, the junction kept 6 bases outside the gene matches. There are 13 residues in the CDR3. Germline CDR1 KGHSH, CDR2 LQKENI. The CDR3 is CASSPRQGEGYTF. The CDR3 coding sequence is TGTGCCAGCTCACCGAGACAGGGAGAGGGCTACACCTTC.

V is TRBV14 and J is TRBJ2-5; D perhaps matches TRBD2 (6 bases). V lost 5 bases, J lost 7 bases, and 23 bases lay in between. The CDR3 totals 16 residues. Germline assignment: CDR1 SGHDN and CDR2 FVKESK. CDR3 bases: TGTGCCAGCAGCTCCCTGGCAGGGACTCCTACGAGGACCCAGTACTTC. Residues: CASSSLAGTPTRTQYF.

V and J are TRBV18 and TRBJ2-5, with unresolved D. Deletions cut 1 base from V and 2 bases from J, with 5 bases between. This CDR3 is built from 13 residues. Germline CDR1 reads KGHSH; CDR2 reads LQKENI. The CDR3: CASSPQPQETQYF. The DNA for the CDR3 is TGTGCCAGCTCACCACAGCCTCAAGAGACCCAGTACTTC.